A selection of T cell receptor beta chains follows, all from one sample in a study of CD8 T cells in ankylosing spondylitis. TCRdb ran MiXCR on the 5' RACE reads and lists one entry per CDR3 protein. This sample yields under 200,000 distinct CDR3 sequences, of which around 10% are seen a single time; roughly 29% belongs to the top ten. Sequencing used blood, either unsorted or a sorted T cell fraction (not recorded which). Receptors originate from a male donor with ankylosing spondylitis or in good health (not recorded which). The CDR3 runs from the conserved cysteine through the conserved F or W.

j_call | v_call | cdr3_aa
TRBJ2-7 | TRBV20-1 | CSAATGNEQYF
TRBJ2-1 | TRBV5-1 | CASRQGAIGYNEQFF
TRBJ2-1 | TRBV7-2 | CASSRTISIQGNEQFF
TRBJ1-1 | TRBV6-2/TRBV6-3 | CASSYLDTEAFF
TRBJ1-2 | TRBV29-1 | CSVENSRYGYTF
TRBJ2-4 | TRBV5-1 | CASSLAGHGVNIQYF
TRBJ1-6 | TRBV27 | CASSPRKGAGRVANSPLHF
TRBJ1-1 | TRBV5-6 | CASSLGVVNTEAFF
TRBJ1-2 | TRBV7-2 | CASSSLTTNGYTF
TRBJ2-5 | TRBV7-6 | CASSLVGGEETQYF
TRBJ2-2 | TRBV24-1 | CATSDRLSPGELFF
TRBJ2-1 | TRBV3-1 | CASSPRGTSGSGEQFF
TRBJ1-4 | TRBV2 | CASSLGREGEKLFF
TRBJ2-1 | TRBV9 | CASSVGGTSGRAPYNEQFF
TRBJ2-7 | TRBV29-1 | CSVEMVAEGTYEQYF
TRBJ2-1 | TRBV14 | CASSQEGSPREASGARGNEQFF
TRBJ2-3 | TRBV9 | CASSTASDGTDTQYF
TRBJ2-1 | TRBV20-1 | CSALRQGRNFGNEQFF
TRBJ2-1 | TRBV20-1 | CSASPFQAPSYNEQFF
TRBJ2-1 | TRBV11-3 | CASSPGGSGGAQTEQFF
TRBJ2-1 | TRBV15 | CATRASDSGSIYEQFF
TRBJ2-3 | TRBV28 | CASSSGTSGIITDTQYF
TRBJ2-2 | TRBV13 | CASSLRPANTGELFF
TRBJ2-1 | TRBV10-3 | CAISESRTGGYNEQFF
TRBJ2-1 | TRBV29-1 | CSVVDSNNEQFF
TRBJ2-2 | TRBV5-1 | CASGLIGGRNTGELFF
TRBJ2-1 | TRBV6-1 | CASSRGTGPGDEQFF
TRBJ2-1 | TRBV5-1 | CASSLESAVHSEQFF
TRBJ2-3 | TRBV11-2 | CASSLERTDMQYF
TRBJ1-2 | TRBV12-3/TRBV12-4 | CASSLDGQTVYGYTF
TRBJ1-5 | TRBV12-3/TRBV12-4 | CASSLSGGDQPQHF
TRBJ1-4 | TRBV5-1 | CASSLGGTGEKLFF
TRBJ2-5 | TRBV20-1 | CSARVTSGVKTQYF
TRBJ1-5 | TRBV5-1 | CASSHQGGFHNQPQHF
TRBJ1-2 | TRBV11-3 | CASSFGGDLYGYTF
TRBJ2-1 | TRBV27 | CASRLTGLYYNEQFF
TRBJ1-1 | TRBV9 | CASSVGTGQAFF
TRBJ2-5 | TRBV2 | CASDPAGAQTQYF
TRBJ2-1 | TRBV29-1 | CSVGLLSYNEQFF
TRBJ1-2 | TRBV13 | CASSSQGGDGYTF
TRBJ2-1 | TRBV2 | CARERGGGDEQFF
TRBJ2-7 | TRBV14 | CASSQVNGGNEQYF
TRBJ1-6 | TRBV3-1 | CASSHGVVVPNSPLHF
TRBJ1-1 | TRBV20-1 | CSARVWERDRTEAFF
TRBJ2-7 | TRBV5-5 | CASSSRGPHSYEQYF
TRBJ2-1 | TRBV29-1 | CSDGGGNEQFF